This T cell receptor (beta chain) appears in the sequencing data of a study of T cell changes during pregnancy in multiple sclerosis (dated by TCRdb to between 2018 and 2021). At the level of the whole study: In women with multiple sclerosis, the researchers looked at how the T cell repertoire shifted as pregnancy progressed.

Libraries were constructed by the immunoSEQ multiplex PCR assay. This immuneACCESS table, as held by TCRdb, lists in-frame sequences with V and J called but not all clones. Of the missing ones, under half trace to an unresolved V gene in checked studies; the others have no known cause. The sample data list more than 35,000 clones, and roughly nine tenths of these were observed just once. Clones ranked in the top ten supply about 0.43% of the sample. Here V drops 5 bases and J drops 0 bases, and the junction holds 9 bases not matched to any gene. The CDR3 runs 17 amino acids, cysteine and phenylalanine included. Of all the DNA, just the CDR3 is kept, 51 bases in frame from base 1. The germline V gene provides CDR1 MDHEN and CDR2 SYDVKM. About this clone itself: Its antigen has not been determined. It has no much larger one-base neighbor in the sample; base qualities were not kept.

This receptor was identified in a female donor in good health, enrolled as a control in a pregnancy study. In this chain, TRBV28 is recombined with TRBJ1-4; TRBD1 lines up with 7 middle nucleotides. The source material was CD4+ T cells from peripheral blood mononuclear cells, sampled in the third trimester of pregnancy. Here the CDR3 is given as CASSDPGGAATNEKLFF. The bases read TGTGCCAGCAGTGACCCAGGGGGAGCCGCAACTAATGAAAAACTGTTTTTT.